The 32 T cell receptor beta chains below all came from one sample that was sequenced in a study of blood T cell repertoires in COVID-19. Sequenced by immunoSEQ multiplex PCR; TCRdb stores in-frame clones only, minus some. The profile covers under 250,000 clones, with 65% to 90% appearing a single time and roughly 10% taken by the ten largest. Sequenced sample: peripheral blood. The receptors here all came from a man in his forties or fifties with COVID-19, enrolled during active disease.

V usage is TRBV9 and J usage is TRBJ2-7; a possible D gene is TRBD1 (5 bases). This CDR3 is built from 15 residues. Per the germline V gene, CDR1 is SGDLS and CDR2 is YYNGEE. Trimming shortened V by 0 bases and J by 5 bases, and 15 bases separated the two germline ends. DNA of the CDR3: TGTGCCAGCAGCGTAGGGCAGGGTTTTGCACACGAGCAGTACTTC. Residues: CASSVGQGFAHEQYF.

This sequence joins TRBV6-5 and TRBJ2-7, with 9 bases fitting TRBD2. This CDR3 is 16 amino acids long. Germline V gene lookup returns CDR1 MNHEY and CDR2 SVGAGI. Germline trimming cut 0 bases from V and 2 bases from J; bases unmatched to any gene: 5. CDR3 in DNA: TGTGCCAGCAGTTACTCTGGCGGGAGGGTCCCCTACGAGCAGTACTTC. Amino acids: CASSYSGGRVPYEQYF.

The chain uses TRBV11-2 and TRBJ2-7; 12 nucleotides match TRBD2. The CDR3 loop spans 15 amino acids. The germline gives CDR1 SGHAT, CDR2 FQNNGV. V was pared by 4 bases and J by 6 bases, with 7 bases of the junction left unmatched. Here the CDR3 DNA reads TGTGCCAGCAGCTCGGGACTAGCGGGCAAATTCGAGCAGTACTTC. Amino acid sequence: CASSSGLAGKFEQYF.

The chain employs TRBV3-1 (or the pseudogene TRBV3-2) and TRBJ1-5; 7 bases fit TRBD1. Trimming cost V 2 bases and J 2 bases; bases outside gene matches: 3. This CDR3 is built from 15 residues. Germline V gene lookup returns CDR1 LGHDT and CDR2 YNNKEL (reference sequence). CDR3 loop: CASSQTTGGNQPQHF. The CDR3 DNA is TGTGCCAGCAGCCAAACCACAGGGGGCAATCAGCCCCAGCATTTT.

The chain couples TRBV21-1 to TRBJ1-2; the table's D call, TRBD1, has no DNA check behind it. TRBV21-1 is deemed a pseudogene. This CDR3 has 16 amino acids. CDR3 protein: CASSTLPATGQKGYTF. The CDR3 DNA sequence: TGTGCCAGCAGCACCCTCCCGGCGACAGGTCAGAAGGGCTACACCTTC.

The chain combines TRBV6-5 with TRBJ2-5, with D tentatively TRBD1 (7 bases). The germline gives CDR1 MNHEY, CDR2 SVGAGI. This CDR3 spans 15 amino acids. V lost 6 bases and J lost 0, with 14 bases in between. CDR3 region: CASSQGEAHQETQYF. CDR3 nucleotides: TGTGCCAGCAGCCAGGGGGAGGCACACCAAGAGACCCAGTACTTC.

The rearrangement uses TRBV11-3 and TRBJ2-4; possibly TRBD1 for D (6 bases). Per germline, CDR1 SGHNT and CDR2 YENEEA. The CDR3 runs 13 residues. V lost 3 bases to trimming and J lost 10 bases, with 13 bases between them. CDR3 amino acids: CASSLRQDSIQYF. DNA for the CDR3: TGTGCCAGCAGCTTGCGACAGGACTCGATTCAGTACTTC.

This clone has just a few counts. This chain uses TRBV29-1 with TRBJ1-1; D unresolved. Germline CDR1 reads SQVTM; CDR2 reads ANQGSEA. Trimming took 5 bases from V and 0 from J, leaving 16 bases between them. The CDR3 contains 15 residues. CDR3 coding DNA: TGCAGCGTTTCCCCCACCGAAGGAGTGAACACTGAAGCTTTCTTT. Translating gives CSVSPTEGVNTEAFF. Based on the CDR3 plus reference TRBV29-1 and TRBJ1-1, the full variable domain is SAVISQKPSRDICQRGTSLTIQCQVDSQVTMMFWYRQQPGQSLTLIATANQGSEATYESGFVIDKFPISRPNLTFSTLTVSNMSPEDSSIYLCSVSPTEGVNTEAFFGQGTRLTVV.

The V and J genes are TRBV7-2 and TRBJ2-7, with 8 nucleotides matching TRBD2. Germline V CDR1 and CDR2: SGHTA, FQGNSA. The V and J ends lost 2 bases and 0 bases, in that order; junction bases with no gene match: 6. This CDR3 has 16 residues. The CDR3 protein is CASSLRLALPSYEQYF. DNA for the CDR3: TGTGCCAGCAGCTTAAGACTAGCGCTCCCCTCCTACGAGCAGTACTTC.

The chain uses TRBV11-1 and TRBJ2-7; D remains unclear. V gave up 3 bases and J gave up 7 bases, with 13 bases separating them. Looked up from germline, CDR1 is SGHAT and CDR2 is FQDESV (reference sequence). This CDR3 has 13 residues. DNA of the CDR3: TGTGCCAGCAGCTTTCGGAGTCCTAGGGAGCAGTACTTC. It is translated as CASSFRSPREQYF. Complete variable domain (other parts from reference TRBV11-1 and TRBJ2-7): EAEVAQSPRYKITEKSQAVAFWCDPISGHATLYWYRQILGQGPELLVQFQDESVVDDSQLPKDRFSAERLKGVDSTLKIQPAELGDSAMYLCASSFRSPREQYFGPGTRLTVT.

The rearrangement links TRBV6-2 or TRBV6-3 to TRBJ1-5; TRBD1 agrees at 9 bases. Germline V lookup: CDR1 MNHEY, CDR2 SVGEGT. V trimming: 4 bases; J trimming: 5 bases; junction bases outside the gene matches: 3. The CDR3 totals 14 residues. The CDR3 here is CASSWDREHQPQHF. In DNA form, the CDR3 reads TGTGCCAGCAGTTGGGACAGGGAGCATCAGCCCCAGCATTTT.

The chain uses TRBV20-1 and TRBJ2-1; TRBD1 might be the D (5 bases). Germline CDR1 is DFQATT and CDR2 is SNEGSKA (reference sequence). The V and J ends lost 3 bases and 5 bases respectively, with 11 bases between them. The CDR3 runs to 13 residues. In nucleotides, the CDR3 is TGCAGTGCTAGTGGGGCGTCTCACAATGAGCAGTTCTTC. Translating it yields CSASGASHNEQFF.

The chain employs TRBV6-5 and TRBJ2-7; 9 nucleotides align to TRBD1. The V gene's germline CDR1 is MNHEY and CDR2 SVGAGI. The CDR3 has 14 residues. V lost 6 bases to trimming and J lost 5 bases; unmatched junction nucleotides: 8. The CDR3 nucleotides are TGTGCCAGCAGGACAGGGGGGGTAGCTGACGAGCAGTACTTC. Translating gives CASRTGGVADEQYF.

The chain joins TRBV6-1 to TRBJ1-3; tentatively, D is TRBD1 (6 bases). The CDR3 has 14 residues. In germline, CDR1 is MNHNS, CDR2 SASEGT. V was cut by 3 bases and J by 3 bases, with 9 bases left in between. The CDR3 bases are TGTGCCAGCAGTGAGCCAGGGGATGGAAACACCATATATTTT. It yields the protein CASSEPGDGNTIYF.

The chain couples TRBV19 to TRBJ1-5, with D possibly TRBD1 on 6 matching bases. Trimming cost V 7 bases and J 0 bases, with 13 bases left between them. The CDR3 has 15 amino acids. Germline-derived CDR1 and CDR2 are LNHDA and SQIVND (reference sequence). The CDR3 nucleotides read TGTGCCAGTACCGACAGGTTGGGTAGCAATCAGCCCCAGCATTTT. Amino acids: CASTDRLGSNQPQHF.

This chain connects TRBV10-3 to TRBJ2-2; 16 bases line up with TRBD2. In germline, CDR1 is ENHRY, CDR2 SYGVKD. The V and J ends lost 6 bases and 2 bases, in that order; junction bases with no gene match: 6. CDR3 length: 18 residues. This chain's CDR3 is CAIRPGTSGGANTGELFF. In DNA, the CDR3 is TGTGCCATCAGACCCGGGACTAGCGGGGGGGCTAACACCGGGGAGCTGTTTTTT.

This chain uses TRBV29-1 with TRBJ1-1; the D gene is possibly TRBD1 (5 bases). Germline assignment: CDR1 SQVTM and CDR2 ANQGSEA. The V gene lost 1 base and the J gene lost 1 base, with 7 bases spanning the gap. The CDR3 contains 13 residues. The CDR3 loop reads CSVEGRANTEAFF. CDR3 DNA sequence: TGCAGCGTTGAAGGCAGGGCGAACACTGAAGCTTTCTTT.

The chain combines TRBV19 with TRBJ1-3; TRBD1 might be the D (6 bases). The CDR3 length is 16 residues. With 5 bases removed from V and 0 bases from J, the gap between germline ends came to 14 bases. CDR1 LNHDA and CDR2 SQIVND come from the germline V gene (reference sequence). CDR3 in amino acids: CASSLGQQGSGNTIYF. The DNA for the CDR3 is TGTGCCAGTAGTCTCGGACAACAGGGCTCTGGAAACACCATATATTTT. Based on the CDR3 plus reference TRBV19 and TRBJ1-3, the full variable domain is DGGITQSPKYLFRKEGQNVTLSCEQNLNHDAMYWYRQDPGQGLRLIYYSQIVNDFQKGDIAEGYSVSREKKESFPLTVTSAQKNPTAFYLCASSLGQQGSGNTIYFGEGSWLTVV.

V gene TRBV3-1 (or the pseudogene TRBV3-2) combines with J gene TRBJ2-2; 7 nucleotides match TRBD1. Germline CDR1 LGHDT, CDR2 YNNKEL (reference sequence). The CDR3 is 15 residues long. V lost 4 bases and J lost 1; bases outside the gene matches: 3. In nucleotides, the CDR3 is TGTGCCAGCAGCCCTCGGACAGGGAACACCGGGGAGCTGTTTTTT. This gives the protein CASSPRTGNTGELFF.

V usage is TRBV30 and J usage is TRBJ2-3, with 9 bases identical to TRBD1. With V trimmed by 3 bases and J by 3 bases, 4 bases remained unmatched. CDR3 length equals 14 residues. The germline CDR1 and CDR2 sequences are GTSNPN and SVGIG (reference sequence). CDR3 region: CAWRNDRGTDTQYF. The CDR3 DNA reads as TGTGCCTGGAGAAATGACAGGGGGACAGATACGCAGTATTTT. Complete variable domain (other parts from reference TRBV30 and TRBJ2-3): SQTIHQWPATLVQPVGSPLSLECTVEGTSNPNLYWYRQAAGRGLQLLFYSVGIGQISSEVPQNLSASRPQDRQFILSSKKLLLSDSGFYLCAWRNDRGTDTQYFGPGTRLTVL.

CDR3 sequence: CASSQGAGGADTQYF. The CDR3 DNA follows: TGTGCCAGCAGCCAGGGAGCGGGGGGGGCAGATACGCAGTATTTT. The chain employs TRBV3-1 (or the pseudogene TRBV3-2) and TRBJ2-3; 10 nucleotides line up with TRBD2. The germline V gene encodes CDR1 LGHDT and CDR2 YNNKEL (reference sequence). This CDR3 region has 15 residues. J was trimmed by 4 bases and V by 3 bases; bases with no gene match: 4.

This clone came up a few times. The genes are TRBV10-3 and TRBJ2-7; TRBD2 matches 16 bases. Germline V gene sequence: CDR1 ENHRY, CDR2 SYGVKD. CDR3 length: 18 amino acids. Trimming took 3 bases from V and 2 from J; bases not matched to a gene: 7. This CDR3 is CAISEPAGTSGRAYEQYF. In nucleotides, the CDR3 is TGTGCCATCAGTGAACCCGCTGGGACTAGCGGGAGGGCCTACGAGCAGTACTTC.

The chain is built from TRBV30 and TRBJ2-3; 10 nucleotides match TRBD2. Germline V gene lookup returns CDR1 GTSNPN and CDR2 SVGIG (reference sequence). The length of the CDR3 is 17 residues. Trimming removed 0 bases from V and 9 bases from J; junction bases left unmatched: 15. The CDR3 region has the DNA TGTGCCTGGAGTGTAGGATGGACTAGCGGAACCATAGGCACGCAGTATTTT. It translates to CAWSVGWTSGTIGTQYF.

The rearrangement uses TRBV9 and TRBJ2-5; 7 nucleotides agree with TRBD2. The CDR3 consists of 16 residues. The junction had 10 bases not matched to a gene; V was cut back by 4 bases and J by 1 base. CDR1 is SGDLS and CDR2 is YYNGEE in the germline V gene. The CDR3 here is CASSIPAASGQETQYF. The CDR3 region has the DNA TGTGCCAGCAGCATCCCAGCGGCTAGCGGCCAAGAGACCCAGTACTTC.

The chain recombines TRBV7-9 with TRBJ2-7; 11 bases are shared with TRBD2. Germline V gene sequence: CDR1 SEHNR, CDR2 FQNEAQ (reference sequence). This CDR3 spans 17 amino acids. V was clipped by 6 bases and J by 2 bases; unmatched bases: 12. The CDR3 region is CASSFFLGTSGTYEQYF. DNA of the CDR3: TGTGCCAGCAGTTTTTTTTTGGGGACTAGCGGCACCTACGAGCAGTACTTC.

The chain employs TRBV3-1 (or the pseudogene TRBV3-2) and TRBJ1-2; TRBD1 might be the D (6 bases). The CDR3 runs to 13 residues. Germline lookup yields CDR1 LGHDT and CDR2 YNNKEL (reference sequence). Trimming cost V 3 bases and J 5 bases, with 10 bases left between them. The CDR3 DNA sequence: TGTGCCAGCAGCCAGGACAGATTATATGGCTACACCTTC. Protein: CASSQDRLYGYTF.

This clone was observed a single time. The V gene is TRBV7-3, the J gene TRBJ2-1, with 10 bases identical to TRBD1. Germline CDR1 and CDR2: SGHTA and FQGTGA. V gave up 5 bases and J gave up 8 bases; unmatched junction bases: 9. The CDR3 covers 15 residues. This chain's CDR3 is CASSPTGQGLYEQFF. The CDR3 DNA is TGTGCCAGCAGCCCAACGGGACAGGGGTTATATGAGCAGTTCTTC. Based on the CDR3 plus reference TRBV7-3 and TRBJ2-1, the full variable domain is GAGVSQTPSNKVTEKGKYVELRCDPISGHTALYWYRQSLGQGPEFLIYFQGTGAADDSGLPNDRFFAVRPEGSVSTLKIQRTERGDSAVYLCASSPTGQGLYEQFFGPGTRLTVL.

The gene calls are TRBV3-1 (or the pseudogene TRBV3-2) and TRBJ1-3, with 7 bases lining up with TRBD1. Germline assignment: CDR1 LGHDT and CDR2 YNNKEL (reference sequence). This CDR3 is built from 15 residues. V dropped 3 bases and J dropped 2; count of bases not matched to a gene: 4. This chain's CDR3 is CASSQPGGTGNTIYF. The DNA of the CDR3 is TGTGCCAGCAGCCAGCCAGGGGGAACTGGAAACACCATATATTTT.

This chain joins TRBV9 and TRBJ1-2; no clear D. CDR1 and CDR2 (germline): SGDLS, YYNGEE. Trimming took 6 bases from V and 0 from J, leaving 12 bases between them. The CDR3 sequence is 14 residues long. CDR3 DNA sequence: TGTGCCAGCACCGTGGCGGGGACTAACTATGGCTACACCTTC. Its translation: CASTVAGTNYGYTF.

This chain uses TRBV24-1 with TRBJ2-1; 14 bases agree with TRBD2. CDR1 is KGHDR, CDR2 SFDVKD, per germline. The CDR3 loop spans 16 amino acids. With V trimmed by 3 bases and J by 7 bases, 4 bases remained unmatched. CDR3 nucleotides: TGTGCCACCAGTGATCCGACTAGCGGGAGGGGAAATGAGCAGTTCTTC. Translating it yields CATSDPTSGRGNEQFF.

The rearrangement joins TRBV1 to TRBJ2-7; the table's D call of TRBD1 was not tested on the DNA. TRBV1 is noted as a pseudogene. CDR3 size: 15 residues. The CDR3 here is CTSSHGWADHYEQYF. As DNA, the CDR3 is TGCACCAGCAGCCATGGTTGGGCAGATCACTACGAGCAGTACTTC.

The chain joins TRBV6-5 to TRBJ1-6; D unresolved. The ends were cut back, 8 bases at V and 0 bases at J, with 5 bases in the middle. The CDR3 runs 13 residues. Per the germline V gene, CDR1 is MNHEY and CDR2 is SVGAGI. The CDR3 region is CASASSYNSPLHF. DNA for the CDR3: TGTGCCAGCGCGAGCTCCTATAATTCACCCCTCCACTTT.